The clone carrying this T cell receptor beta chain was detected a few times. As yet, its antigen is unknown. Each and every patient relapsed after autologous stem cell transplantation, and patients got differing brentuximab vedotin exposure. Patients' outcomes at their best amounted to complete response, partial response or progressive disease. The sample belongs to a study of PD-1 blockade in classical Hodgkin lymphoma. About the study: Nivolumab was given intravenously to patients at 3 mg/kg every 2 weeks.

The CDR3 contains 15 residues. Germline V CDR1 and CDR2: SEHNR, FQNEAQ (reference sequence). Trimming shortened V by 4 bases and J by 1 base, and 11 bases separated the two germline ends. The study, taken as a whole, reports: Newly diagnosed patients were reported to start with lower TCR diversity than healthy donors.

The table came from immunoSEQ multiplex PCR; TCRdb's copy has only in-frame clones and leaves some out. The sample has about 42,000 clones, around two thirds seen once. Sequencing was performed on peripheral blood mononuclear cells (PBMCs), taken at baseline. The sequence was obtained from a human donor with classical Hodgkin lymphoma. The chain has TRBV7-9 and TRBJ1-5, with a tentative D call TRBD1 (5 bases). The CDR3 spells CASSSFRGSNQPQHF. In nucleotides, the CDR3 is TGTGCCAGCAGCTCGTTTCGGGGGAGCAATCAGCCCCAGCATTTT.